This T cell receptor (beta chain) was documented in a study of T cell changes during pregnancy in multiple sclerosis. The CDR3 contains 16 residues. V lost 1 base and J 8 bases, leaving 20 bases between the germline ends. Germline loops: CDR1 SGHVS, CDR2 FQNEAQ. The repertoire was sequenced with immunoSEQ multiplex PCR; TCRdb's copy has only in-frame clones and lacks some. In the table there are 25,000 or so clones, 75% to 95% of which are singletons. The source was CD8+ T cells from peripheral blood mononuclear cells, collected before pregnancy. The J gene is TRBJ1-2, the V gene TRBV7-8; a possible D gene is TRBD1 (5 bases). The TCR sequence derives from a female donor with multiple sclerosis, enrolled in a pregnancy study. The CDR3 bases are TGTGCCAGCAGCTTAGAGGCGGTGGGGCGCGGAGAAGGCTACACCTTC. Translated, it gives CASSLEAVGRGEGYTF. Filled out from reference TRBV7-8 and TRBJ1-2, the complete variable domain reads GAGVSQSPRYKVAKRGQDVALRCDPISGHVSLFWYQQALGQGPEFLTYFQNEAQLDKSGLPSDRFFAERPEGSVSTLKIQRTQQEDSAVYLCASSLEAVGRGEGYTFGSGTRLTVV.